This TCR beta chain appears in the sequencing data of a study of blood T cell repertoires in COVID-19. The wider study: Samples representing acute and convalescent COVID-19 were sourced from the United States, Italy and Spain. Sample material is recorded as cDNA or gDNA derived from T cells, B-cell-depleted T cells, or PBMCs.

Some clones are missing from TCRdb's copy, which holds only in-frame ones; the method was immunoSEQ multiplex PCR. This sample carries around 12,000 clones, 88% of them seen once, and the ten largest clones take less than 35%. Trimming cost V 4 bases and J 2 bases; bases outside gene matches: 11. This CDR3 is 18 amino acids long. Germline values: CDR1 ENHRY, CDR2 SYGVKD. Source material: peripheral blood. The TCR comes from a human donor in a cohort sampled during active COVID-19. The chain combines TRBV10-3 with TRBJ2-3, with TRBD2 matching 11 bases. The CDR3 protein is CAISASTGTSGLTDTQYF. The CDR3 coding sequence is TGTGCCATCAGTGCCTCTACCGGGACTAGCGGCCTCACAGATACGCAGTATTTT.